The 16 T cell receptor beta chains reported below all come from one sample, sequenced in a study of cytomegalovirus exposure and HLA in healthy donors. This PCR relied on a set of 60 Vbeta primers and 13 Jbeta primers. The method was immunoSEQ multiplex PCR; TCRdb's version includes in-frame clones alone and lacks a portion of them. Among about 150,000 clones listed, 80% to 90% were seen once. Sequencing was carried out using PBMCs. The source is a young woman in good health and CMV-seronegative.

The chain couples TRBV28 to TRBJ2-1; tentative D call: TRBD2 (5 bases). The V and J ends lost 6 bases and 1 base respectively, with 10 bases between them. This CDR3 region has 14 residues. Germline V gene sequence: CDR1 MDHEN, CDR2 SYDVKM. CDR3 residues: CASSGVGSYNEQFF. CDR3 sequence (DNA): TGTGCCAGCAGCGGGGTAGGTTCCTACAATGAGCAGTTCTTC.

The chain employs TRBV27 and TRBJ2-2; TRBD1 might be the D (6 bases). This CDR3 is 15 amino acids long. The V end was cut by 1 base, the J end by 0 bases, with 6 bases between. CDR1 is MNHEY and CDR2 is SMNVEV in the germline V gene (reference sequence). CDR3 loop: CASSLYRANTGELFF. The CDR3 bases are TGTGCCAGCAGTTTATACAGGGCGAACACCGGGGAGCTGTTTTTT.

This clone has just a few counts. The chain combines TRBV5-4 with TRBJ1-4; 7 positions match TRBD1. From germline, CDR1 is SGHNT and CDR2 YYREEE (reference sequence). The CDR3 runs to 15 residues. V trimming: 4 bases; J trimming: 5 bases; junction bases outside the gene matches: 8. Written as DNA, the CDR3 is TGTGCCAGCAGCGTAGGGGGCAGATCGAATGAAAAACTGTTTTTT. Amino acid sequence: CASSVGGRSNEKLFF.

The J gene is TRBJ2-1, the V gene TRBV2, with D perhaps TRBD2 (5 bases). Germline V gene data show CDR1 as SNHLY and CDR2 as FYNNEI. With 8 bases removed from V and 5 bases from J, the gap between germline ends came to 13 bases. This CDR3 is built from 13 residues. CDR3 in DNA: TGTGCCAGCGCTTCGCGGGCCGACAATGAGCAGTTCTTC. It translates to CASASRADNEQFF.

The J gene is TRBJ1-5, the V gene TRBV30; 7 bases line up with TRBD1. The CDR3 is 15 residues long. The junction had 8 bases not matched to a gene; V was cut back by 4 bases and J by 2 bases. Germline loops: CDR1 GTSNPN, CDR2 SVGIG (reference sequence). CDR3 sequence reads: CAWTPQGGGNQPQHF. Here the CDR3 DNA reads TGTGCCTGGACCCCTCAGGGGGGCGGCAATCAGCCCCAGCATTTT.

The chain joins TRBV15 to TRBJ2-3; 14 bases match TRBD2. V lost 4 bases and J lost 5; bases outside the gene matches: 5. The germline V gene has CDR1 LNHNV and CDR2 YYDKDF (reference sequence). The CDR3 covers 16 residues. The CDR3 nucleotides are TGTGCCACCAGCACCGGACTAGCGGGGGGTGGAGATACGCAGTATTTT. It yields the protein CATSTGLAGGGDTQYF. The entire variable domain, with the rest obtained from reference TRBV15 and TRBJ2-3, is as follows: DAMVIQNPRYQVTQFGKPVTLSCSQTLNHNVMYWYQQKSSQAPKLLFHYYDKDFNNEADTPDNFQSRRPNTSFCFLDIRSPGLGDTAMYLCATSTGLAGGGDTQYFGPGTRLTVL.

This clone was counted only a few times. The chain couples TRBV7-2 to TRBJ1-2, with a weak D call TRBD1 (5 bases). CDR3 length equals 13 residues. The V gene's germline CDR1 is SGHTA and CDR2 FQGNSA. V gave up 5 bases and J gave up 4 bases, with 11 bases separating them. This CDR3 is CASSPPGGYGYTF. As DNA, the CDR3 is TGTGCCAGCAGCCCCCCGGGGGGCTATGGCTACACCTTC.

This chain connects TRBV27 to TRBJ2-3; the match to TRBD2 covers 11 bases. CDR1 MNHEY and CDR2 SMNVEV come from the germline V gene (reference sequence). V lost 6 bases and J lost 2; bases outside the gene matches: 4. The CDR3 length is 15 residues. The CDR3 reads CASSRLAGLTDTQYF. CDR3 coding DNA: TGTGCCAGCAGCCGACTAGCGGGACTCACAGATACGCAGTATTTT.

The genes are TRBV21-1 and TRBJ2-7; the D call TRBD2 from the table was never checked on the DNA. TRBV21-1 constitutes a pseudogene. The CDR3 runs 14 residues. CDR3 bases: TGTGCCAGCAGCAAAGTTAAGCGCACCTACGAGCAGTACTTC. Translating gives CASSKVKRTYEQYF.

The rearrangement joins TRBV4-2 to TRBJ2-3; TRBD2 matches 12 bases. J lost 0 bases, V lost 5 bases, and 12 bases had no gene match. The length of the CDR3 is 19 residues. CDR1 is LGHNA, CDR2 YNFKEQ, per germline. CDR3 DNA sequence: TGTGCCAGCAGCGGTCTAAGGACTAGCGGGGTCGCTAGCACAGATACGCAGTATTTT. Translating it yields CASSGLRTSGVASTDTQYF.

The gene calls are TRBV28 and TRBJ1-1; D possibly corresponds to TRBD1 (6 bases). The germline gives CDR1 MDHEN, CDR2 SYDVKM. V was clipped by 5 bases and J by 1 base, with 14 bases between them. The CDR3 extends over 15 amino acids. The CDR3 sequence is CASSPRDTRNTEAFF. CDR3 nucleotides: TGTGCCAGCAGTCCCCGGGACACCAGGAACACTGAAGCTTTCTTT. Complete variable domain (other parts from reference TRBV28 and TRBJ1-1): DVKVTQSSRYLVKRTGEKVFLECVQDMDHENMFWYRQDPGLGLRLIYFSYDVKMKEKGDIPEGYSVSREKKERFSLILESASTNQTSMYLCASSPRDTRNTEAFFGQGTRLTVV.

V and J are TRBV28 and TRBJ2-3; no clear D gene. The CDR3 covers 12 residues. Germline V gene sequence: CDR1 MDHEN, CDR2 SYDVKM. The ends were cut back, 4 bases at V and 4 bases at J, with 6 bases in the middle. The chain's CDR3 is CASSSGPDTQYF. DNA of the CDR3: TGTGCCAGCAGTTCCGGTCCAGATACGCAGTATTTT.

The chain combines TRBV12-5 with TRBJ1-2; the match to TRBD1 covers 7 bases. The junction had 3 bases not matched to a gene; V was cut back by 1 base and J by 7 bases. CDR3 length: 13 residues. Germline V gene data show CDR1 as LGHNT and CDR2 as FRNRAP. This CDR3 is CASGLGTGGGYTF. In DNA form, the CDR3 reads TGTGCTAGTGGTTTGGGGACAGGAGGTGGCTACACCTTC. The full variable domain, in which reference TRBV12-5 and TRBJ1-2 provide the parts outside the CDR3, is DARVTQTPRHKVTEMGQEVTMRCQPILGHNTVFWYRQTMMQGLELLAYFRNRAPLDDSGMPKDRFSAEMPDATLATLKIQPSEPRDSAVYFCASGLGTGGGYTFGSGTRLTVV.

This clone has a single count. The chain couples TRBV7-8 to TRBJ1-5; D ambiguous. Deletions cut 3 bases from V and 1 base from J, with 16 bases between. This CDR3 is built from 17 residues. Germline values: CDR1 SGHVS, CDR2 FQNEAQ. CDR3 DNA sequence: TGTGCCAGCAGCTTCCGCCGTCGGGGTCGGAGCAATCAGCCCCAGCATTTT. As protein: CASSFRRRGRSNQPQHF. The variable domain in full, completed from reference TRBV7-8 and TRBJ1-5, reads GAGVSQSPRYKVAKRGQDVALRCDPISGHVSLFWYQQALGQGPEFLTYFQNEAQLDKSGLPSDRFFAERPEGSVSTLKIQRTQQEDSAVYLCASSFRRRGRSNQPQHFGDGTRLSIL.

Only one count was recorded for this clone. The gene calls are TRBV20-1 and TRBJ2-7, with TRBD1 as a possible D gene (8 bases). The CDR3 covers 11 residues. Trimming left V 5 bases short and J 6 bases short, with 11 bases between. The germline CDR1 and CDR2 sequences are DFQATT and SNEGSKA (reference sequence). CDR3 protein: CSAYRGGEQYF. The CDR3 nucleotides read TGCAGTGCTTACAGGGGGGGCGAGCAGTACTTC.

V is TRBV28 and J is TRBJ2-7; possible D gene TRBD1, 6 bases. Germline V CDR1 and CDR2: MDHEN, SYDVKM. This CDR3 is 15 amino acids long. V lost 4 bases, J lost 1 base, and 14 bases lay in between. The DNA for the CDR3 is TGTGCCAGCAGTTCTCCGGCAGGGGTGTCCTACGAGCAGTACTTC. Residues: CASSSPAGVSYEQYF.